The present entry profiles one TCR beta chain with its context. No antigen is known for it. The sample holds no much larger clone one base away, and base qualities are not on file. TCRbeta CDR3 regions were amplified from genomic DNA using the immunoSEQ Assay, a bias-controlled multiplex PCR. Regarding the original processing steps: The number of nucleated cells in each sample was estimated by amplification of reference gene primers within the assay. To quantify the absolute abundance of each unique TCRbeta CDR3 rearrangement, sequence reads were collapsed and filtered. For each sample, productive Simpson clonality was calculated by taking the square root of Simpson's diversity index across productive rearrangements. The table comes from immuneACCESS by way of TCRdb, which keeps in-frame sequences with V and J called. Part of the clones is missing from these tables; in studies checked, under half for an unresolved V gene and the rest for unknown reasons. That table is the source of V, J and clone size, and D and trimming were worked out from the DNA. The sample table holds about 290,000 clones, of which roughly 91% were seen once. The top ten clonotypes cover around 10% of the sample.

This sample stems from a study of blood T cell repertoires in COVID-19 (dated by TCRdb to the early 2020s). Regarding the study in general: Samples from collaborators originated in the United States, Italy and Spain and spanned both the acute and convalescent phases of COVID-19. The material from the prospective study consisted of cDNA or gDNA derived from T cells, B-cell-depleted T cells, or PBMCs. Subjects who had been exposed to COVID-19, were actively infected with it, or had recovered from it provided the deeply sampled blood TCRbeta repertoires that made up the dataset. A freely available public database, intended as a resource for researchers studying the immune response to SARS-CoV-2, is where the repertoires were released. Samples came from the ongoing ImmuneRACE study (first 160 participants) plus 1,254 subjects from 6 global collaborators. Sample metadata almost always included a de-identified subject ID, COVID-19 status, age in years and sex. Where HLA class I and class II types were available, the types were taken from metadata supplied by the sample provider, not from assay-based typing. Overall study results and their limits: The quantity of clinical and demographic metadata differed by source and by participant and was supplied without curation.

One collaborating source in Seattle enrolled patients while the patients were actively infected and followed the patients over time throughout the course of disease. Each collaborating institution followed its own protocols to collect whole blood in K2EDTA tubes. For TCRbeta analysis, collaborators shipped samples as frozen whole blood, isolated PBMCs, or DNA extracted from either of those sample types. Compared with germline, V lacks 4 bases and J lacks 4 bases; bases without a gene match: 2. The CDR3 starts with the cysteine, ends with the phenylalanine, and has 14 residues. The sequence is cut down to CDR3 DNA, 42 bases in frame from base 1. From a lookup of the germline V gene, CDR1 and CDR2 are KGHDR and SFDVKD.

The V and J segments used are TRBV24-1 and TRBJ2-2, with 7 middle bases fitting TRBD2. This clonotype was sampled from a woman aged 25 to 45 with COVID-19, enrolled during active disease. The sequencing input was peripheral blood. The encoded CDR3 is CATSDSGGTGELFF. The sequenced DNA: TGTGCCACCAGTGACTCGGGGGGCACCGGGGAGCTGTTTTTT.